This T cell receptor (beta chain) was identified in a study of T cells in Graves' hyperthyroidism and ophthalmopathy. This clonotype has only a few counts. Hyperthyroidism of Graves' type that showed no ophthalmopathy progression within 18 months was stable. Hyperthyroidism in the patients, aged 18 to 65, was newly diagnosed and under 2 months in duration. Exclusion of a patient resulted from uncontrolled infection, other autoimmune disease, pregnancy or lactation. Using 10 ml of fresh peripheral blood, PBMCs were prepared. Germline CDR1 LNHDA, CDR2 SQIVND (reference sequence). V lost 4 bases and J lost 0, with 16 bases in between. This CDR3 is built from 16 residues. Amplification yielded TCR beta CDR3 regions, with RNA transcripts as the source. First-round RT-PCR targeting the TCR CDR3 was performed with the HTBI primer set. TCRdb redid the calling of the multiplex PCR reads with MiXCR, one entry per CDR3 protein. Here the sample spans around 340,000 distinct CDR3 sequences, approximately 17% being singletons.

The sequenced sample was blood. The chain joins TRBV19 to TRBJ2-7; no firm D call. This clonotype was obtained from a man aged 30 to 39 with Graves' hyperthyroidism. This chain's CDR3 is CASSTQSNHHSYEQYF. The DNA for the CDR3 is TGTGCCAGTAGTACACAATCGAACCACCACTCCTACGAGCAGTACTTC.